Each of the 18 T cell receptor beta chains below was sequenced from the same sample in a study of cytomegalovirus exposure and HLA in healthy donors. The protocol was immunoSEQ multiplex PCR, while the TCRdb copy is restricted to in-frame clones and leaves out a portion. The table lists more than 250,000 clones, roughly 89% of them singletons. Material for sequencing was PBMCs. The origin of the receptors is a woman younger than 35 in good health and CMV-seronegative.

V and J are TRBV6-1 and TRBJ2-7; a possible D gene is TRBD1 (5 bases). In germline, CDR1 is MNHNS, CDR2 SASEGT. The CDR3 is 14 residues long. Trimming shortened V by 5 bases and J by 2 bases, and 13 bases separated the two germline ends. The CDR3 DNA is TGTGCCAGCAGTCCCTCGACAGTTACCTACGAGCAGTACTTC. Translated: CASSPSTVTYEQYF.

CDR3 residues: CASSYRAGAHGPGYTF. The CDR3 nucleotides read TGTGCCAGCAGCTATAGAGCAGGGGCCCACGGACCCGGCTACACCTTC. The chain recombines TRBV28 with TRBJ1-2; perhaps TRBD1 as D (6 bases). CDR3 length: 16 amino acids. Germline values: CDR1 MDHEN, CDR2 SYDVKM. V lost 6 bases, J lost 8 bases, and 25 bases lay in between.

This clone was picked up one time. The chain carries TRBV2 and TRBJ2-2; D perhaps matches TRBD1 (6 bases). Trimming removed 7 bases from V and 1 base from J, with 31 bases in between. Germline assignment: CDR1 SNHLY and CDR2 FYNNEI. The CDR3 length is 21 residues. CDR3 sequence: CASTSLPGTEQGLGNTGELFF. The CDR3 coding sequence is TGTGCCAGCACCTCTCTACCCGGAACAGAGCAGGGGTTAGGGAACACCGGGGAGCTGTTTTTT.

This clone appeared once. The chain joins TRBV7-8 to TRBJ2-7; D is unresolved. V was cut by 2 bases and J by 3 bases, with 2 bases left in between. Germline loops: CDR1 SGHVS, CDR2 FQNEAQ. CDR3 length equals 11 residues. The CDR3: CASSLYYEQYF. The CDR3 nucleotides read TGTGCCAGCAGCTTATACTACGAGCAGTACTTC.

The sample holds one count of this clone. The chain has TRBV4-2 and TRBJ1-1; the D is unclear. The V gene's germline CDR1 is LGHNA and CDR2 YNFKEQ. V was cut by 4 bases and J by 5 bases, with 11 bases left in between. The CDR3 length is 13 residues. DNA for the CDR3: TGTGCCAGCAGCCCGAGGGAGGAAACTGAAGCTTTCTTT. It yields the protein CASSPREETEAFF.

V gene TRBV5-6 combines with J gene TRBJ2-5, with 9 bases aligning to TRBD1. V lost 0 bases, J lost 4 bases, and 7 bases stayed unmatched. Germline CDR1 and CDR2: SGHDT and YYEEEE. The CDR3 consists of 16 residues. CDR3 in amino acids: CASSLAGQGFTETQYF. In DNA, the CDR3 is TGTGCCAGCAGCTTGGCTGGACAGGGGTTTACAGAGACCCAGTACTTC.

The V gene is TRBV7-9, the J gene TRBJ1-3, with TRBD1 identical over 8 bases. This CDR3 is built from 14 residues. Losses at the gene ends were 5 bases for V and 7 bases for J; bases not matched to a gene: 7. CDR1 and CDR2 (germline): SEHNR, FQNEAQ (reference sequence). CDR3 sequence (DNA): TGTGCCAGCAGCGGACAGGGCTCGGGCAACACCATATATTTT. Its translation is CASSGQGSGNTIYF.

This clone appeared once. The V call is TRBV13, the J call TRBJ1-5, with a possible D match to TRBD1 (5 bases). This CDR3 is built from 14 residues. Germline values: CDR1 PRHDT, CDR2 FYEKMQ (reference sequence). Trimming left V 5 bases short and J 0 bases short, with 8 bases between. As DNA, the CDR3 is TGTGCCAGCAGCGCAGGGATTAGCAATCAGCCCCAGCATTTT. This gives the protein CASSAGISNQPQHF. Looking up the rest from reference TRBV13 and TRBJ1-5 gives the full variable domain: AAGVIQSPRHLIKEKRETATLKCYPIPRHDTVYWYQQGPGQDPQFLISFYEKMQSDKGSIPDRFSAQQFSDYHSELNMSSLELGDSALYFCASSAGISNQPQHFGDGTRLSIL.

Of note for this clone: Other DNA sequences of this sample code for an identical CDR3. This sequence joins TRBV4-2 and TRBJ1-1, with D perhaps matching TRBD1 (5 bases). The length of the CDR3 is 14 residues. CDR1 is LGHNA, CDR2 YNFKEQ, per germline. The V end lost 3 bases, the J end lost 0 bases, and 8 bases lay between the germline ends. The CDR3 sequence: CASSQGGLNTEAFF. DNA for the CDR3: TGTGCCAGCAGCCAGGGGGGTCTGAACACTGAAGCTTTCTTT.

This chain links TRBV7-8 with TRBJ2-3; tentative D call: TRBD2 (5 bases). V was pared by 3 bases and J by 4 bases, with 8 bases between. The V gene's germline CDR1 is SGHVS and CDR2 FQNEAQ. There are 13 residues in the CDR3. The CDR3 loop is CASSFGSADTQYF. The CDR3 DNA reads TGTGCCAGCAGCTTTGGGAGCGCAGATACGCAGTATTTT.

J is TRBJ2-2 and V is TRBV28; D gene ambiguous. CDR3 length: 14 residues. Germline CDR1 MDHEN, CDR2 SYDVKM. V was pared by 3 bases and J by 3 bases, with 8 bases between. The DNA of the CDR3 is TGTGCCAGCAGTTTTAGTAGCTACACCGGGGAGCTGTTTTTT. This translates into CASSFSSYTGELFF.

This sequence joins TRBV15 and TRBJ1-1; D is uncertain. CDR3 length: 12 residues. CDR1 and CDR2 (germline): LNHNV, YYDKDF (reference sequence). The V end was cut by 4 bases, the J end by 7 bases, with 10 bases between. The CDR3 loop is CATSKDRYEAFF. CDR3 nucleotides: TGTGCCACCAGCAAAGACCGGTATGAAGCTTTCTTT.

This chain connects TRBV29-1 to TRBJ2-2; TRBD2 matches at 9 bases. The CDR3 is 16 amino acids. Germline V lookup: CDR1 SQVTM, CDR2 ANQGSEA. The trim removed 7 bases at V and 2 bases at J, leaving 11 bases unmatched. CDR3 in DNA: TGCAGCGCCGTGTTTATAGCGGGAGTTAACACCGGGGAGCTGTTTTTT. Translation: CSAVFIAGVNTGELFF.

Turning to this clone: The sample has other DNA sequences that encode this CDR3 too. The gene calls are TRBV18 and TRBJ2-1; 11 nucleotides agree with TRBD1. This CDR3 contains 14 residues. Germline loops: CDR1 KGHSH, CDR2 LQKENI. V shed 3 bases and J 6 bases; nucleotides not matched to a gene: 1. CDR3 nucleotides: TGTGCCAGCTCACCGGGACAGGGGGGCAATGAGCAGTTCTTC. It is translated as CASSPGQGGNEQFF.

Concerning this clone itself: The sample holds other DNA sequences that translate to the same CDR3. V gene TRBV18 combines with J gene TRBJ2-7; 8 bases map to TRBD2. After removal of 6 bases from V and 5 bases from J, the junction contained 3 bases not matched to a gene. Germline V gene data show CDR1 as KGHSH and CDR2 as LQKENI. This CDR3 has 12 residues. Written as DNA, the CDR3 is TGTGCCAGCTCCCCGGGGGGGAACGAGCAGTACTTC. Its protein is CASSPGGNEQYF. The variable domain in full, completed from reference TRBV18 and TRBJ2-7, reads NAGVMQNPRHLVRRRGQEARLRCSPMKGHSHVYWYRQLPEEGLKFMVYLQKENIIDESGMPKERFSAEFPKEGPSILRIQQVVRGDSAAYFCASSPGGNEQYFGPGTRLTVT.

The sample holds one count of this clone. V and J are TRBV27 and TRBJ2-1, with 12 bases aligning to TRBD2. The CDR3 totals 14 residues. V dropped 3 bases and J dropped 8; count of bases not matched to a gene: 2. Germline V gene sequence: CDR1 MNHEY, CDR2 SMNVEV (reference sequence). The CDR3 nucleotides are TGTGCCAGCAGTTTGACTAGCGGGAGCGATGAGCAGTTCTTC. Its protein is CASSLTSGSDEQFF.

This clone occurred a few times. The chain couples TRBV7-2 to TRBJ1-5; perhaps TRBD1 as D (6 bases). V was shortened by 8 bases and J by 9 bases, with 17 bases between the two germline ends. Germline CDR1 is SGHTA and CDR2 is FQGNSA. The CDR3 contains 13 residues. The CDR3 DNA follows: TGTGCCAGCGGGGAGTCTACAGGGATGCCCCAGCATTTT. Residues: CASGESTGMPQHF.

The gene calls are TRBV15 and TRBJ2-5, with TRBD1 matching 10 bases. The J segment lost 2 bases and the V segment lost 2 bases, leaving 5 bases of the junction unmatched. CDR1 is LNHNV and CDR2 is YYDKDF in the germline V gene (reference sequence). The CDR3 is made up of 16 amino acids. The CDR3 DNA is TGTGCCACCAGCAGAAATCCGGGACAGGGGCAAGAGACCCAGTACTTC. This sequence encodes CATSRNPGQGQETQYF.